This T cell receptor beta chain is from a study of STAT3 mutations in large granular lymphocyte leukemia. Study-wide results and caveats: All newly emerging clones after therapy were STAT3 wild type. In T-cell large granular lymphocyte leukemia, about half of patients showed multiple immunodominant subclonotypes.

About 40,000 productive templates were obtained per sample on average. Sequencing was performed with immunoSEQ multiplex PCR; in TCRdb, only in-frame clones are kept and a portion is missing. The profile shows approximately 22,000 clones, 94% of them singletons. Comment on this clone: Its antigen is currently unknown.

The receptor was derived from a man in his forties with T-cell large granular lymphocyte leukemia. Some clones in this sample may be carry-over from other donors' samples. Sequences were obtained from peripheral blood mononuclear cells.

This CDR3 is CASSLKGNSPLHF. CDR3 nucleotide sequence: TGTGCCAGCAGCTTAAAGGGGAATTCACCCCTCCACTTT. V usage is TRBV7-3 and J usage is TRBJ1-6; tentative D call: TRBD1 (5 bases). Germline lookup yields CDR1 SGHTA and CDR2 FQGTGA. This CDR3 comprises 13 residues. Between the trimmed V and J ends, which lost 1 base and 7 bases, there was a span of 5 bases.